Listed below are T cell receptor beta chains from one sample, sequenced in a study of OX40 agonist ivuxolimab in advanced cancers. Assay: immunoSEQ multiplex PCR; the TCRdb copy retains only in-frame clones and omits some. The sample has over 75,000 clones, 90% seen once. The sequences come from CD4+ or CD8+ T cells sorted from blood, collected in a trial of the OX40 agonist ivuxolimab. The receptor set was obtained from an adult with an advanced solid tumor such as melanoma, head and neck, liver or kidney cancer. The CDR3 runs from the conserved cysteine through the conserved F or W. The D gene is left open where the match is weak. Clone size is stated in some rows and not others, as once, few, many or a class when expanded.

D gene,clone size,J gene,V gene,CDR3 DNA,CDR3 protein
TRBD1,.,TRBJ1-4,TRBV25-1,TGTGCCAGCAGTGTGACAGGGACCGAAAAACTGTTTTTT,CASSVTGTEKLFF
.,.,TRBJ1-2,TRBV28,TGTGCCAGCAGTTTAGAGACTGACTATGGCTACACCTTC,CASSLETDYGYTF
.,.,TRBJ1-2,TRBV25-1,TGTGCCAGCAGTTATTGGCAGGGCTATGGCTACACCTTC,CASSYWQGYGYTF
.,once,TRBJ2-3,TRBV7-6,TGTGCCAGCAGCTTCAACCGGAAGCCAAGCACAGATACGCAGTATTTT,CASSFNRKPSTDTQYF
.,.,TRBJ2-5,TRBV30,TGTGCCTGGAGTCCTTCTCCCGGGGAGACCCAGTACTTC,CAWSPSPGETQYF
.,.,TRBJ1-1,TRBV6-6,TGTGCCAGCCTGGCAGAGTTGAACACTGAAGCTTTCTTT,CASLAELNTEAFF
.,.,TRBJ2-5,TRBV7-3,TGTGCCAGCAGCTTAGGGGGACTGGAAGAAGAGACCCAGTACTTC,CASSLGGLEEETQYF
.,.,TRBJ1-5,TRBV7-2,TGTGCCAGCAGCCCTTCGTTTAACGGCCAGCCCCAGCATTTT,CASSPSFNGQPQHF
.,.,TRBJ2-6,TRBV7-2,TGTGCCAGCAGCCGAGTCAGGCGACCCTCTGGGGCCAACGTCCTGACTTTC,CASSRVRRPSGANVLTF
.,.,TRBJ1-1,TRBV7-9,TGTGCCAGCAGCCGAAGGGGTATATTGGACACTGAAGCTTTCTTT,CASSRRGILDTEAFF